The source of this T cell receptor (beta chain) is a study of shared clonotypes between healthy human individuals. Study outcomes and limitations: It was only blood that was sampled, and tissue repertoires likely differ.

To note about this clone: Its cognate antigen is unknown.

Genomic DNA from each subset was divided evenly over several immunoSEQ plates. The authors loaded around 220 ng DNA, 25,000 to 30,000 T cell genomes, into sorted-subset replicate PCRs. Data came from immunoSEQ multiplex PCR; TCRdb stores just in-frame clones and leaves some out. This table holds about 2.3 million clones, about 92% found once. The CDR3 loop spans 16 amino acids. J was trimmed by 6 bases and V by 0 bases; bases with no gene match: 4. Germline CDR1 is SGHRS and CDR2 is YFSETQ. All the donors were Caucasian adults who lived in Nashville, Tennessee. The rearrangement joins TRBV5-1 to TRBJ2-3; 13 positions match TRBD2. Material for sequencing was naive CD4+ T cells from PBMCs. Sample subset: CD45RA+ positively selected. The clonotype originates from a young man in good health. Some clones in this sample may be carry-over from other donors' samples. The CDR3 DNA follows: TGCGCCAGCAGCTTGGAACTAGCGGGAGGGATTGATACGCAGTATTTT. Encoded protein: CASSLELAGGIDTQYF.